A single sample is the source of the 13 T cell receptor beta chains below, sequenced in a study of radiotherapy plus CTLA-4 blockade in lung cancer. Clones were read by immunoSEQ multiplex PCR, and TCRdb kept only the in-frame ones, dropping some. The table lists about 94,000 clones, roughly 80% of them singletons. The sequences come from peripheral blood, collected from a patient treated with radiotherapy plus ipilimumab. The origin of the receptors is a human donor with non-small cell lung cancer that progressed on radiotherapy plus ipilimumab.

This CDR3 reads CASSQGTSYSETQYF. For the CDR3, the DNA is TGTGCCAGCAGCCAAGGGACTAGCTATTCAGAGACCCAGTACTTC. V and J are TRBV11-2 and TRBJ2-5, with TRBD2 matching 9 bases. CDR3 length: 15 amino acids. CDR1 is SGHAT and CDR2 is FQNNGV in the germline V gene. V lost 5 bases and J lost 4; bases outside the gene matches: 8.

J is TRBJ2-1 and V is TRBV9; 8 bases align to TRBD2. The germline gives CDR1 SGDLS, CDR2 YYNGEE. V lost 0 bases to trimming and J lost 2 bases; unmatched junction nucleotides: 7. The CDR3 is made up of 17 amino acids. CDR3: CASSVEVASGPYNEQFF. In DNA form, the CDR3 reads TGTGCCAGCAGCGTAGAGGTGGCTAGCGGGCCCTACAATGAGCAGTTCTTC. Variable domain in full (rest from reference TRBV9 and TRBJ2-1): DSGVTQTPKHLITATGQRVTLRCSPRSGDLSVYWYQQSLDQGLQFLIQYYNGEERAKGNILERFSAQQFPDLHSELNLSSLELGDSALYFCASSVEVASGPYNEQFFGPGTRLTVL.

The genes are TRBV7-8 and TRBJ1-5; 8 bases are shared with TRBD1. Germline values: CDR1 SGHVS, CDR2 FQNEAQ. Losses at the gene ends were 3 bases for V and 2 bases for J; bases not matched to a gene: 9. This CDR3 is 17 amino acids long. CDR3 sequence: CASSFSGGAAGNQPQHF. DNA of the CDR3: TGTGCCAGCAGCTTTTCAGGGGGCGCGGCCGGCAATCAGCCCCAGCATTTT. Filled out from reference TRBV7-8 and TRBJ1-5, the complete variable domain reads GAGVSQSPRYKVAKRGQDVALRCDPISGHVSLFWYQQALGQGPEFLTYFQNEAQLDKSGLPSDRFFAERPEGSVSTLKIQRTQQEDSAVYLCASSFSGGAAGNQPQHFGDGTRLSIL.

J is TRBJ1-1 and V is TRBV7-2; no firm D call. Between the trimmed V and J ends, which lost 2 bases and 1 base, there was a span of 23 bases. The CDR3 extends over 19 amino acids. CDR1 and CDR2 from the germline V gene are SGHTA and FQGNSA. The CDR3: CASSLFGAVVLQSNTEAFF. The CDR3 DNA follows: TGTGCCAGCAGCTTATTCGGTGCGGTTGTCCTACAGTCGAACACTGAAGCTTTCTTT.

The J gene is TRBJ2-3, the V gene TRBV9, with a weak D call TRBD2 (6 bases). V was clipped by 0 bases and J by 0 bases, with 11 bases between them. The CDR3 consists of 16 residues. CDR1 and CDR2 from the germline V gene are SGDLS and YYNGEE. CDR3 sequence (DNA): TGTGCCAGCAGCGTAGGAAGCGGGTCTAGCACAGATACGCAGTATTTT. Amino acid sequence: CASSVGSGSSTDTQYF.

This clone was seen a few times. The gene calls are TRBV7-3 and TRBJ2-1; TRBD2 agrees at 7 bases. The CDR3 covers 13 residues. The germline gives CDR1 SGHTA, CDR2 FQGTGA. J gave up 9 bases and V 5 bases, and 7 bases lay outside the gene matches. CDR3 protein: CASSRLASGEQFF. The CDR3 DNA follows: TGTGCCAGCAGCCGACTAGCCTCCGGTGAGCAGTTCTTC. Looking up the rest from reference TRBV7-3 and TRBJ2-1 gives the full variable domain: GAGVSQTPSNKVTEKGKYVELRCDPISGHTALYWYRQSLGQGPEFLIYFQGTGAADDSGLPNDRFFAVRPEGSVSTLKIQRTERGDSAVYLCASSRLASGEQFFGPGTRLTVL.

The chain links TRBV30 to TRBJ2-7, with 7 bases matching TRBD1. V lost 2 bases to trimming and J lost 2 bases; unmatched junction nucleotides: 3. This CDR3 is 13 amino acids long. Per germline, CDR1 GTSNPN and CDR2 SVGIG (reference sequence). CDR3 loop: CAWSPGTAYEQYF. The CDR3, as DNA: TGTGCCTGGAGTCCCGGGACAGCCTACGAGCAGTACTTC.

The genes are TRBV7-2 and TRBJ1-3, with 7 positions matching TRBD1. This CDR3 has 16 residues. With 5 bases clipped from V and 1 base from J, the junction kept 8 bases outside the gene matches. Germline loops: CDR1 SGHTA, CDR2 FQGNSA. In DNA form, the CDR3 reads TGTGCCAGCAGCGTGGGACAGCTCTCATCTGGAAACACCATATATTTT. It translates to CASSVGQLSSGNTIYF.

This rearrangement joins TRBV7-2 to TRBJ2-1, with 7 bases that match TRBD2. Per germline, CDR1 SGHTA and CDR2 FQGNSA. The CDR3 runs 16 residues. Trimming took 4 bases from V and 0 from J; bases not matched to a gene: 6. CDR3: CASSSRRGSSYNEQFF. DNA for the CDR3: TGTGCCAGCAGCTCGAGGCGGGGGAGCTCCTACAATGAGCAGTTCTTC.

J is TRBJ2-1 and V is TRBV7-9; D not resolved. This CDR3 has 15 amino acids. V lost 3 bases and J 5 bases, leaving 14 bases between the germline ends. The germline V gene encodes CDR1 SEHNR and CDR2 FQNEAQ (reference sequence). In DNA form, the CDR3 reads TGTGCCAGCAGCTTTCCGCCCCGCCGTGACAATGAGCAGTTCTTC. This encodes CASSFPPRRDNEQFF.

The gene calls are TRBV6-5 and TRBJ2-7; 8 bases are shared with TRBD1. CDR1 MNHEY and CDR2 SVGAGI come from the germline V gene. V dropped 5 bases and J dropped 3; count of bases not matched to a gene: 3. The CDR3 is made up of 13 amino acids. CDR3 region: CASSGQGIYEQYF. Here the CDR3 DNA reads TGTGCCAGCAGTGGACAGGGTATCTACGAGCAGTACTTC.

The rearrangement links TRBV5-1 to TRBJ1-1; a weak D match, TRBD1 (5 bases). CDR1 is SGHRS and CDR2 is YFSETQ in the germline V gene. The V and J ends lost 2 bases and 2 bases respectively, with 10 bases between them. CDR3 size: 14 residues. The CDR3: CASSLGTENTEAFF. DNA of the CDR3: TGCGCCAGCAGCTTAGGGACGGAAAACACTGAAGCTTTCTTT.

The chain carries TRBV27 and TRBJ2-2, with 10 positions matching TRBD2. Germline CDR1 and CDR2: MNHEY and SMNVEV (reference sequence). The CDR3 length is 16 residues. Trimming cost V 5 bases and J 3 bases; bases outside gene matches: 6. Written as DNA, the CDR3 is TGTGCCAGCAGTCCAATAGCGGGAGGTGACACCGGGGAGCTGTTTTTT. This gives the protein CASSPIAGGDTGELFF.